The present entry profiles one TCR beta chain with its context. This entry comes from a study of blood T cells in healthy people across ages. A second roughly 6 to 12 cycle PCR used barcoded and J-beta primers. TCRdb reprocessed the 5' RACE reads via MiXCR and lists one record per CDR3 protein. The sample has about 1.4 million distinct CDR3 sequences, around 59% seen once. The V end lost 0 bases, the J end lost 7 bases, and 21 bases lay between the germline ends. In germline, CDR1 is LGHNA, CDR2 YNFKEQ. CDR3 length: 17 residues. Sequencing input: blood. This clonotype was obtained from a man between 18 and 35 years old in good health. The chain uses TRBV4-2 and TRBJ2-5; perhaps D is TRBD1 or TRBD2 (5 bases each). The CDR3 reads CASSQDWAGGHVGTQYF. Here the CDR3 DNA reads TGTGCCAGCAGCCAAGATTGGGCCGGAGGACACGTCGGGACCCAGTACTTC.